Presented here are 16 T cell receptor beta chains from one specimen sequenced in a study of T cells in Graves' hyperthyroidism and ophthalmopathy (dated by TCRdb to between 2018 and 2021). The method behind the library was multiplex PCR. The reads were generated on an Illumina HiSeq 2000. Amplification of TCR beta CDR3 regions was carried out from RNA transcripts. The TCR CDR3 was subjected to a first round of RT-PCR using the HTBI primer set and the Qiagen OneStep RT-PCR kit. TCRdb reprocessed the public reads (quality trimming at Q25 with fastp, clone calling with MiXCR) and kept in-frame beta chains. Rows matching on CDR3 protein sequence are summarized as one entry with the most common DNA and genes. This sample comprises about 600,000 distinct CDR3 sequences, approximately 15% of them detected only once. About 3.5% of the sample rests with the top ten. The sample taken for sequencing was blood. Source of these receptors: a woman in her 40s with Graves' ophthalmopathy.

This clonotype was observed many times. V gene TRBV7-8 combines with J gene TRBJ2-1; D is uncertain. The V gene's germline CDR1 is SGHVS and CDR2 FQNEAQ. Between the trimmed V and J ends, which lost 4 bases and 7 bases, there was a span of 8 bases. The CDR3 is made up of 12 amino acids. The CDR3 bases are TGTGCCAGCAGCTCAGCCTCTAATGAGCAGTTCTTC. Its protein product is CASSSASNEQFF.

The sample holds many counts of this clonotype. The chain uses TRBV11-2 and TRBJ2-3; 7 bases agree with TRBD2. There are 16 residues in the CDR3. The V segment lost 0 bases and the J segment 6 bases; nucleotides outside the gene matches: 9. Germline V CDR1 and CDR2: SGHAT, FQNNGV. The chain's CDR3 is CASSLETAGILDTQYF. DNA for the CDR3: TGTGCCAGCAGCTTAGAAACAGCGGGGATTCTTGATACGCAGTATTTT.

At least ten counts were recorded for this clonotype. This chain's CDR3 is CSARLAGSGNTIYF. The DNA for the CDR3 is TGCAGTGCTAGACTCGCAGGCTCTGGAAACACCATATATTTT. This chain uses TRBV20-1 with TRBJ1-3; D unresolved. Germline lookup yields CDR1 DFQATT and CDR2 SNEGSKA (reference sequence). The CDR3 sequence is 14 residues long. V lost 2 bases to trimming and J lost 0 bases, with 8 bases between them.

This clonotype was recorded many times. The chain carries TRBV6-6 and TRBJ2-7, with D possibly TRBD2 on 5 matching bases. Trimming left V 0 bases short and J 3 bases short, with 9 bases between. The CDR3 runs 14 residues. CDR1 and CDR2 (germline): MNHNY, SVGAGI (reference sequence). CDR3 in amino acids: CASSYSERNYEQYF. CDR3 in DNA: TGTGCCAGCAGTTACTCTGAGCGGAACTACGAGCAGTACTTC.

This clonotype was seen many times. The chain links TRBV19 to TRBJ1-1; D may be TRBD1 (6 bases). This CDR3 has 14 amino acids. V was clipped by 7 bases and J by 5 bases, with 17 bases between them. Germline V gene data show CDR1 as LNHDA and CDR2 as SQIVND (reference sequence). This chain's CDR3 is CASTLQGGGTEAFF. In DNA form, the CDR3 reads TGTGCCAGTACCTTACAGGGAGGAGGGACTGAAGCTTTCTTT.

This clonotype was detected many times. The chain recombines TRBV6-1 with TRBJ2-1; tentative D call: TRBD1 (6 bases). The V gene lost 6 bases and the J gene lost 5 bases, with 14 bases spanning the gap. The CDR3 has 14 residues. The germline CDR1 and CDR2 sequences are MNHNS and SASEGT. The chain's CDR3 is CASSPGRGNNEQFF. The CDR3 DNA is TGTGCCAGCAGCCCTGGCAGGGGTAACAATGAGCAGTTCTTC.

This clonotype was picked up many times. This chain connects TRBV7-2 to TRBJ2-2; D remains unclear. The CDR3 has 15 amino acids. Germline CDR1 reads SGHTA; CDR2 reads FQGNSA. With 6 bases removed from V and 1 base from J, the gap between germline ends came to 12 bases. As DNA, the CDR3 is TGTGCCAGCAGTCAAAGTGTCTGGAACACCGGGGAGCTGTTTTTT. It specifies CASSQSVWNTGELFF. Using reference TRBV7-2 and TRBJ2-2 for the parts outside the CDR3, the full variable domain is GAGVSQSPSNKVTEKGKDVELRCDPISGHTALYWYRQSLGQGLEFLIYFQGNSAPDKSGLPSDRFSAERTGGSVSTLTIQRTQQEDSAVYLCASSQSVWNTGELFFGEGSRLTVL.

This clonotype was detected a few times. The J gene is TRBJ2-1, the V gene TRBV29-1; 8 positions agree with TRBD1. V lost 5 bases and J lost 9; bases outside the gene matches: 6. This CDR3 has 12 residues. Germline V gene lookup returns CDR1 SQVTM and CDR2 ANQGSEA. The CDR3 region is CSVSTGAREQFF. CDR3 DNA sequence: TGCAGCGTTTCGACAGGGGCGCGTGAGCAGTTCTTC.

The V and J genes are TRBV6-1 and TRBJ1-2; TRBD1 matches 9 bases. The junction had 11 bases not matched to a gene; V was cut back by 8 bases and J by 4 bases. Germline V gene lookup returns CDR1 MNHNS and CDR2 SASEGT. The CDR3 contains 15 residues. CDR3 nucleotides: TGTGCCAGCCTCTGGGGCGGACAGGGGATCTATGGCTACACCTTC. This gives the protein CASLWGGQGIYGYTF.

The sample holds many counts of this clonotype. The rearrangement links TRBV20-1 to TRBJ1-1, with D unclear. V was cut by 4 bases and J by 5 bases, with 17 bases left in between. The germline gives CDR1 DFQATT, CDR2 SNEGSKA (reference sequence). The CDR3 is made up of 14 amino acids. CDR3 DNA: TGCAGTGCTAACAAGAAGTCTTGGAGGACTGAAGCTTTCTTT. It translates to CSANKKSWRTEAFF.

The rearrangement links TRBV11-2 to TRBJ1-4; 10 bases are a match to TRBD1. Unmatched junction bases numbered 5, after V lost 5 bases and J lost 8 bases. The CDR3 has 14 residues. The germline CDR1 and CDR2 sequences are SGHAT and FQNNGV. CDR3 protein: CASSRDRGQEKLFF. CDR3 DNA sequence: TGTGCCAGCAGCCGAGACAGGGGGCAAGAAAAACTGTTTTTT.

This CDR3 is CASFKASSGNTIYF. CDR3 DNA: TGTGCCAGTTTCAAGGCAAGCTCTGGAAACACCATATATTTT. This chain links TRBV19 with TRBJ1-3; no clear D. CDR3 length equals 14 residues. CDR1 and CDR2 (germline): LNHDA, SQIVND (reference sequence). V was trimmed by 8 bases and J by 0 bases, leaving 11 bases between them. Full variable domain (remainder filled in from reference TRBV19 and TRBJ1-3): DGGITQSPKYLFRKEGQNVTLSCEQNLNHDAMYWYRQDPGQGLRLIYYSQIVNDFQKGDIAEGYSVSREKKESFPLTVTSAQKNPTAFYLCASFKASSGNTIYFGEGSWLTVV.

This clonotype has at least ten counts. This chain connects TRBV20-1 to TRBJ2-1; 8 positions match TRBD2. The CDR3 loop spans 15 amino acids. Germline CDR1 and CDR2: DFQATT and SNEGSKA (reference sequence). V was pared by 6 bases and J by 6 bases, with 13 bases of the junction left unmatched. CDR3 DNA sequence: TGCAGTGCCCTTAAAACGGGGGGGCTAGGCAATGAGCAGTTCTTC. It yields the protein CSALKTGGLGNEQFF.

The sample holds many counts of this clonotype. The CDR3 sequence: CAIGRDREKGYTF. As DNA, the CDR3 is TGTGCCATCGGCCGGGACAGAGAAAAGGGCTACACCTTC. This chain uses TRBV10-3 with TRBJ1-2; 7 bases agree with TRBD1. Germline loops: CDR1 ENHRY, CDR2 SYGVKD. This CDR3 region has 13 residues. J gave up 8 bases and V 8 bases, and 11 bases lay outside the gene matches.

This clonotype was found many times. The V call is TRBV4-1, the J call TRBJ2-1, with D hard to call. Germline V gene data show CDR1 as MGHRA and CDR2 as YSYEKL. With 0 bases removed from V and 3 bases from J, the gap between germline ends came to 9 bases. The CDR3 covers 15 residues. In DNA, the CDR3 is TGCGCCAGCAGCCAAGACGAAGGGTTCTACAATGAGCAGTTCTTC. Translating it yields CASSQDEGFYNEQFF.

V and J are TRBV13 and TRBJ1-2; D is unresolved. The CDR3 has 15 residues. In germline, CDR1 is PRHDT, CDR2 FYEKMQ (reference sequence). Deletions cut 1 base from V and 6 bases from J, with 15 bases between. CDR3 sequence: CASSLEKGVYDGYTF. As DNA, the CDR3 is TGTGCCAGCAGCTTAGAGAAGGGCGTGTATGATGGCTACACCTTC. The full variable domain, in which reference TRBV13 and TRBJ1-2 provide the parts outside the CDR3, is AAGVIQSPRHLIKEKRETATLKCYPIPRHDTVYWYQQGPGQDPQFLISFYEKMQSDKGSIPDRFSAQQFSDYHSELNMSSLELGDSALYFCASSLEKGVYDGYTFGSGTRLTVV.